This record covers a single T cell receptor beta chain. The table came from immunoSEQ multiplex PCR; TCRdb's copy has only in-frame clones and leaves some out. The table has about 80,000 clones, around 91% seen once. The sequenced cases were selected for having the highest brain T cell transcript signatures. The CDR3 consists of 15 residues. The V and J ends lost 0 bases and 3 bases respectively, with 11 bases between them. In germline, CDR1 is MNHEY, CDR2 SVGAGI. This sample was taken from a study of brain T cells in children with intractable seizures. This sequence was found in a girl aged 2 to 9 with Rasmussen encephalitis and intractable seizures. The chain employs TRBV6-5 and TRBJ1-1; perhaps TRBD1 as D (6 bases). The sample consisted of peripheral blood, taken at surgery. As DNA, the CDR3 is TGTGCCAGCAGTTACTCAGGGGGGTGGGACACTGAAGCTTTCTTT. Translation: CASSYSGGWDTEAFF.